Sequencing of this T cell receptor beta chain was carried out in a study of blood T cells in healthy people across ages. The use of a sample-barcoded 5' primer and a J-beta primer mix characterized a second PCR of roughly 6 to 12 cycles. Each CDR3 protein gets one entry after TCRdb re-called the 5' RACE reads with MiXCR. The profile shows approximately 1.5 million distinct CDR3 sequences, about 31% of them singletons. The CDR3 consists of 13 residues. In germline, CDR1 is GTSNPN, CDR2 SVGIG (reference sequence). The V and J ends lost 1 base and 7 bases respectively, with 11 bases between them. A few counts support this clonotype.

The material sequenced was blood. This receptor was taken from a woman aged 30 to 39 in good health. The chain has TRBV30 and TRBJ1-5; D call uncertain. CDR3 sequence (DNA): TGTGCCTGGAGTGGCGGGATTCAGCAGCCCCAGCATTTT. Translation gives CAWSGGIQQPQHF.